This TCR beta chain stems from a study of T cell clonality in common variable immunodeficiency (dated by TCRdb to the mid-2010s). This clone was picked up many times. This clone's antigen is unknown. For sequencing input, CVID and control samples contributed equivalent amounts of genomic DNA. For every sample, a 60 bp segment covering the rearranged TCRbeta CDR3 region was amplified and then sequenced. TCRbeta amplification used the immunoSEQ assay, a bias-corrected multiplex PCR with high-throughput sequencing. For the original study's pipeline: Each unique nucleotide sequence was treated as a clone and annotated with V, D and J genes, copy number and frequency. Sequences were labeled productive if in frame, and non-productive if out of frame or containing stop codons. Clonality was calculated from Shannon's entropy as previously described. The predicted amino acid sequences of productive clones were used to derive the mean CDR3 Kyte-Doolittle hydropathy. Hierarchical clustering of scaled V gene usage was performed with the R hclust function using Manhattan distance and complete linkage. Sharing of clones by CDR3 amino acid sequence was evaluated by resampling 12 repertoires per group over 100 rounds. The repertoires were searched for about 70 published EBV-specific TCRbeta sequences and some 230 published CMV-specific TCRbeta sequences. A couple of CVID samples yielding fewer than 10,000 sequences were excluded from analysis, leaving under 45 CVID repertoires. The table comes from immuneACCESS by way of TCRdb, which keeps in-frame sequences with V and J called. Part of the clones is missing from these tables; in studies checked, under half for an unresolved V gene and the rest for unknown reasons. V and J calls and clone size follow that table, whereas D and trimming were derived from the DNA. This sample was tabulated with about 42,000 clones, among which there are no singletons. The ten largest clones capture approximately 5.6% of the sample.

Standard criteria were used to diagnose CVID, namely serum IgG, IgA and/or IgM reduced below the normal range together with specific antibody deficiency. The CVID group comprised 45 or so subjects, 15 or so female and about 29 male, aged roughly 9 to 65 years with a mean age of roughly 38. Predominantly Caucasian heritage was noted among both the CVID patients and the healthy controls. At the time of study participation, every CVID subject had been on replacement immunoglobulin therapy for at least one year. No CVID subject was ill or taking immunomodulatory or immunosuppressive medication when blood was collected. Heparinized peripheral whole blood samples of about 5 to 9 ml were obtained from each donor. Genomic DNA from adults with common variable immune deficiency (CVID) and from healthy adult controls was used to sequence TCRbeta CDR3 repertoires. Diluted blood was subjected to density centrifugation over Hypaque 1077 or Ficoll-Paque for isolation of peripheral blood mononuclear cells. Genomic DNA was obtained from unsorted mononuclear cells through either Qiagen column purification or a centrifugation-based method.

Beyond this particular receptor, the publication reports: Even though DNA input was equal, the average per sample came to 65,000 to 85,000 unique sequences for controls compared with roughly 30,000 for CVID samples. According to the authors, figuring out what caused the increased clonality in CVID would require sequencing the repertoires of T cell subpopulations. TCRbeta clonality was higher in CVID subjects than in healthy controls (t-test p = 0.018), and the increase was most characteristic of about a third of subjects. Healthy controls shared more TCRbeta clones with each other than CVID subjects shared among themselves (p < 0.0001). Differences among patients in the CVID cohort limited the correlations between repertoire features and clinical complications. Fewer deletions and N-nucleotide insertions were reportedly observed in CVID TCRbeta sequences, and highly modified clones with 13 or more V deletions were reportedly absent from CVID TCRbeta sequences.

This sequence was found in a human donor with common variable immunodeficiency. Sequenced: peripheral blood mononuclear cells.

CDR3 loop: CASGHLSGGETQYF. The DNA read from the CDR3 is TGTGCTAGTGGCCACCTTAGCGGGGGTGAGACC. The chain joins TRBV12-5 to TRBJ2-5; 9 bases in between match TRBD2. With the read ending 3 residues before the CDR3 end, the germline J gene is used to fill in that end. From cysteine to phenylalanine, the CDR3 is 14 amino acids long. Only the CDR3 bases that were read are kept: 33 of them, in frame from base 1. Germline trimming: 6 bases from V, 5 bases from J; junction bases outside gene matches: 7. CDR1 and CDR2 (LGHNT, FRNRAP) derive from the germline V gene.